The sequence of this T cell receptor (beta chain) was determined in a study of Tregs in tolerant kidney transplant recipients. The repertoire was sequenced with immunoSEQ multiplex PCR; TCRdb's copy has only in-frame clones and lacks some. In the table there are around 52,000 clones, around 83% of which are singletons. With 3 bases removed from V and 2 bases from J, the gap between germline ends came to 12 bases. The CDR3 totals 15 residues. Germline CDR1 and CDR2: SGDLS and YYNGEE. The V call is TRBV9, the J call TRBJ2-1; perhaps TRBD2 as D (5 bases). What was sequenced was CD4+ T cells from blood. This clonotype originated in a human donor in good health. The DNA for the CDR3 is TGTGCCAGCAGCGCACTTCGAGGGACCTACAATGAGCAGTTCTTC. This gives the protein CASSALRGTYNEQFF.